This TCR beta chain was sequenced during a study of T cells after yellow fever vaccination. CDR1 and CDR2 from the germline V gene are SGHTA and FQGNSA. CDR3 size: 16 residues. V lost 5 bases and J 0 bases, leaving 17 bases between the germline ends. Template switching by 5'RACE produced TCR cDNA, adding a universal primer site and UMIs. TCRdb processed the 5' RACE reads anew with MiXCR; each CDR3 protein has one entry. The sample contains around 590,000 distinct CDR3 sequences, about 12% of which appear only once. This chain joins TRBV7-2 and TRBJ2-7, with a possible D match to TRBD2 (5 bases). The sequencing here drew on PBMCs, taken on the day of the yellow fever booster vaccination. The TCR was taken from a man aged 25-45 years who received the YFV17D yellow fever vaccine. The CDR3 loop reads CASSHGVALSSYEQYF. DNA for the CDR3: TGTGCCAGCAGCCACGGGGTAGCGCTAAGCTCCTACGAGCAGTACTTC.